These 23 T cell receptor beta chains share one sample of origin, sequenced in a study of T cell changes during pregnancy in multiple sclerosis. The table came from immunoSEQ multiplex PCR; TCRdb's copy has only in-frame clones and leaves some out. The sample carries around 51,000 clones, roughly 93% recorded once. Specimen: peripheral blood, collected in the second trimester of pregnancy. The receptors originated from a female donor with multiple sclerosis, enrolled in a pregnancy study.

The chain has TRBV29-1 and TRBJ2-3; a weak D match, TRBD2 (6 bases). There are 13 residues in the CDR3. Trimming pared 3 bases from V and 1 base from J, leaving 8 bases between. CDR1 is SQVTM, CDR2 ANQGSEA, per germline. DNA of the CDR3: TGCAGCGTTGAGGGAGGAGGCACAGATACGCAGTATTTT. It specifies CSVEGGGTDTQYF.

V gene TRBV5-5 combines with J gene TRBJ1-1; D ambiguous. The CDR3 totals 15 residues. The ends were cut back, 4 bases at V and 1 base at J, with 14 bases in the middle. Germline loops: CDR1 SGHKS, CDR2 YYEKEE (reference sequence). In DNA form, the CDR3 reads TGTGCCAGCAGCCTGAAGTATTCCGGGAACACTGAAGCTTTCTTT. This sequence encodes CASSLKYSGNTEAFF.

The chain uses TRBV6-5 and TRBJ2-7; TRBD1 might be the D (6 bases). The CDR3 sequence is 14 residues long. V lost 0 bases, J lost 0 bases, and 6 bases lay in between. The germline gives CDR1 MNHEY, CDR2 SVGAGI. The CDR3 nucleotides read TGTGCCAGCAGTTACTCGGACAGCTCCTACGAGCAGTACTTC. This translates into CASSYSDSSYEQYF.

This chain links TRBV15 with TRBJ1-6; no reliable D call. V was trimmed by 5 bases and J by 14 bases, leaving 16 bases between them. Germline loops: CDR1 LNHNV, CDR2 YYDKDF (reference sequence). The CDR3 has 13 residues. The CDR3 loop reads CATSRTGSTTLHF. The CDR3 coding sequence is TGTGCCACCAGCCGAACCGGGAGTACAACCCTCCACTTT.

The count of this clone is one. V is TRBV15 and J is TRBJ1-5; D gene uncertain. The length of the CDR3 is 14 residues. Trimming took off 3 bases at V and 5 bases at J, with 11 bases between the two ends. Germline V gene data show CDR1 as LNHNV and CDR2 as YYDKDF (reference sequence). The CDR3 DNA sequence: TGTGCCACCAGCAGTGCCCTGGGAGATCAGCCCCAGCATTTT. Translating gives CATSSALGDQPQHF.

The V and J genes are TRBV7-6 and TRBJ2-1; 9 nucleotides line up with TRBD2. Unmatched junction bases numbered 7, after V lost 1 base and J lost 6 bases. Germline V CDR1 and CDR2: SGHVS, FNYEAQ. The CDR3 runs to 16 residues. This chain's CDR3 is CASSLELAGVPNEQFF. CDR3 coding DNA: TGTGCCAGCAGCTTAGAATTAGCGGGAGTTCCCAATGAGCAGTTCTTC.

The chain links TRBV28 to TRBJ2-1, with 10 bases lining up with TRBD2. There are 16 residues in the CDR3. The trim removed 8 bases at V and 1 base at J, leaving 8 bases unmatched. Germline values: CDR1 MDHEN, CDR2 SYDVKM. The CDR3 DNA follows: TGTGCCAGCCCCCCACTAGCGGGACTATCCTACAATGAGCAGTTCTTC. As protein: CASPPLAGLSYNEQFF.

This clone appeared a single time. This rearrangement joins TRBV10-3 to TRBJ1-3; maybe TRBD1 (6 bases). This CDR3 is built from 16 residues. Trimming shortened V by 4 bases and J by 4 bases, and 17 bases separated the two germline ends. The germline V gene encodes CDR1 ENHRY and CDR2 SYGVKD. CDR3 DNA: TGTGCCATCAGTGGGTCAGCGGGGGCTTGGGGAAACACCATATATTTT. It specifies CAISGSAGAWGNTIYF.

CDR3 in amino acids: CASSRGLSEQYF. The CDR3 region has the DNA TGTGCCAGCAGCAGGGGGTTGAGCGAGCAGTACTTC. V is TRBV28 and J is TRBJ2-7, with 7 positions matching TRBD1. The CDR3 has 12 residues. Trimming took 6 bases from V and 6 from J; bases not matched to a gene: 5. CDR1 is MDHEN, CDR2 SYDVKM, per germline. Together with reference TRBV28 and TRBJ2-7, the CDR3 gives the full variable domain: DVKVTQSSRYLVKRTGEKVFLECVQDMDHENMFWYRQDPGLGLRLIYFSYDVKMKEKGDIPEGYSVSREKKERFSLILESASTNQTSMYLCASSRGLSEQYFGPGTRLTVT.

The J gene is TRBJ2-1, the V gene TRBV14, with TRBD2 matching over 12 bases. Germline CDR1 reads SGHDN; CDR2 reads FVKESK. The V gene end was trimmed by 3 bases and the J gene end by 7 bases; junction bases not matched to a gene: 7. CDR3 length: 16 residues. CDR3 region: CASSHSSGRASNEQFF. The CDR3 DNA reads TGTGCCAGCAGCCATTCTAGCGGGAGGGCCAGTAATGAGCAGTTCTTC. The variable domain in full, with the rest retrieved from reference TRBV14 and TRBJ2-1, is EAGVTQFPSHSVIEKGQTVTLRCDPISGHDNLYWYRRVMGKEIKFLLHFVKESKQDESGMPNNRFLAERTGGTYSTLKVQPAELEDSGVYFCASSHSSGRASNEQFFGPGTRLTVL.

The genes are TRBV27 and TRBJ2-3, with 8 bases lining up with TRBD2. V lost 5 bases and J lost 1; bases outside the gene matches: 11. There are 17 residues in the CDR3. Per the germline V gene, CDR1 is MNHEY and CDR2 is SMNVEV (reference sequence). The DNA for the CDR3 is TGTGCCAGCAGTCCCCGGGGGAGCGGGAGTCGCACAGATACGCAGTATTTT. This codes for CASSPRGSGSRTDTQYF.

This clone was counted between two and nine times. J is TRBJ1-1 and V is TRBV5-4, with TRBD1 as a possible D gene (5 bases). The ends were cut back, 1 base at V and 4 bases at J, with 8 bases in the middle. CDR1 SGHNT and CDR2 YYREEE come from the germline V gene (reference sequence). The CDR3 is made up of 13 amino acids. The CDR3 nucleotides are TGTGCCAGCAGCTTGCAGGGCCCCACTGAAGCTTTCTTT. This codes for CASSLQGPTEAFF.

The genes are TRBV7-2 and TRBJ2-2, with 11 bases aligning to TRBD2. Losses at the gene ends were 5 bases for V and 0 bases for J; bases not matched to a gene: 8. Germline CDR1 reads SGHTA; CDR2 reads FQGNSA. There are 18 residues in the CDR3. For the CDR3, the DNA is TGTGCCAGCAGCACACCTCTAGCGGGAGGCTCGAACACCGGGGAGCTGTTTTTT. It codes for CASSTPLAGGSNTGELFF.

V and J are TRBV7-9 and TRBJ2-2, with 9 bases matching TRBD1. The ends lost 6 bases at V and 6 bases at J; junction bases unmatched: 8. The CDR3 contains 15 residues. CDR1 and CDR2 (germline): SEHNR, FQNEAQ (reference sequence). The CDR3 sequence is CASSLTGGLAGELFF. The CDR3 DNA reads as TGTGCCAGCAGTTTGACAGGGGGTTTGGCCGGGGAGCTGTTTTTT.

The chain links TRBV5-8 to TRBJ2-7; TRBD1 agrees at 8 bases. This CDR3 is 15 amino acids long. Losses at the gene ends were 0 bases for V and 7 bases for J; bases not matched to a gene: 9. Per germline, CDR1 SGHTS and CDR2 YDEGEE. In DNA, the CDR3 is TGTGCCAGCAGCTTGGCACGGACAGGGACGGGGGAGCAGTACTTC. It is translated as CASSLARTGTGEQYF.

The chain combines TRBV27 with TRBJ1-5; D might be TRBD1 (5 bases). Germline CDR1 reads MNHEY; CDR2 reads SMNVEV (reference sequence). V was pared by 5 bases and J by 0 bases, with 8 bases between. The length of the CDR3 is 14 residues. The CDR3 DNA follows: TGTGCCAGCAGTCCACAGGATAGCAATCAGCCCCAGCATTTT. Translation gives CASSPQDSNQPQHF.

The chain is built from TRBV30 and TRBJ1-2; D is perhaps TRBD1 (6 bases). Trimming took 0 bases from V and 7 from J, leaving 24 bases between them. Per the germline V gene, CDR1 is GTSNPN and CDR2 is SVGIG (reference sequence). The length of the CDR3 is 17 residues. This chain's CDR3 is CAWSVATTGGATGGYTF. The CDR3 region has the DNA TGTGCCTGGAGTGTCGCGACAACGGGGGGGGCCACGGGTGGCTACACCTTC. The variable domain in full, with the rest retrieved from reference TRBV30 and TRBJ1-2, is SQTIHQWPATLVQPVGSPLSLECTVEGTSNPNLYWYRQAAGRGLQLLFYSVGIGQISSEVPQNLSASRPQDRQFILSSKKLLLSDSGFYLCAWSVATTGGATGGYTFGSGTRLTVV.

The chain combines TRBV2 with TRBJ2-4; 7 bases agree with TRBD2. Germline assignment: CDR1 SNHLY and CDR2 FYNNEI. The ends lost 1 base at V and 5 bases at J; junction bases unmatched: 5. CDR3 length equals 15 residues. The CDR3: CASSEGGGQENIQYF. The CDR3 DNA sequence: TGTGCCAGCAGTGAAGGGGGAGGGCAAGAAAACATTCAGTACTTC.

The chain links TRBV4-2 to TRBJ2-7; perhaps TRBD1 as D (7 bases). Trimming took off 0 bases at V and 0 bases at J, with 12 bases between the two ends. Germline lookup yields CDR1 LGHNA and CDR2 YNFKEQ. This CDR3 spans 16 amino acids. The CDR3 DNA reads as TGTGCCAGCAGCCAAGAGGAGGGACAGCCCTCCTACGAGCAGTACTTC. Its translation is CASSQEEGQPSYEQYF.

J is TRBJ1-6 and V is TRBV27; D possibly corresponds to TRBD1 (6 bases). The length of the CDR3 is 13 residues. The germline V and J ends were trimmed by 4 bases and 10 bases, with 11 bases remaining between them. The germline gives CDR1 MNHEY, CDR2 SMNVEV (reference sequence). CDR3 in DNA: TGTGCCAGCAGTTCAAACAGGGTGTCACCCCTCCACTTT. Translated: CASSSNRVSPLHF.

This rearrangement joins TRBV27 to TRBJ1-1, with D possibly TRBD1 on 6 matching bases. Germline V gene lookup returns CDR1 MNHEY and CDR2 SMNVEV (reference sequence). The CDR3 loop spans 13 amino acids. V was trimmed by 5 bases and J by 4 bases, leaving 11 bases between them. The CDR3 sequence is CASSNLQGTEAFF. The CDR3 region has the DNA TGTGCCAGCAGTAATCTACAGGGCACTGAAGCTTTCTTT.

The J gene is TRBJ2-7, the V gene TRBV9; D uncertain. Between the trimmed V and J ends, which lost 0 bases and 2 bases, there was a span of 9 bases. The CDR3 contains 14 residues. The germline V gene encodes CDR1 SGDLS and CDR2 YYNGEE. CDR3 DNA sequence: TGTGCCAGCAGCGTAGGAGGCAGTACCTACGAGCAGTACTTC. Its translation is CASSVGGSTYEQYF.

This clone is a singleton in its sample. The V call is TRBV5-1, the J call TRBJ2-7; the D gene is possibly TRBD1 (7 bases). V was trimmed by 3 bases and J by 7 bases, leaving 11 bases between them. CDR1 and CDR2 (germline): SGHRS, YFSETQ. This CDR3 has 12 residues. The CDR3 region is CASSSAGGEQYF. CDR3 sequence (DNA): TGCGCCAGCAGCTCCGCAGGGGGGGAGCAGTACTTC. The whole variable domain, remainder taken from reference TRBV5-1 and TRBJ2-7, is KAGVTQTPRYLIKTRGQQVTLSCSPISGHRSVSWYQQTPGQGLQFLFEYFSETQRNKGNFPGRFSGRQFSNSRSEMNVSTLELGDSALYLCASSSAGGEQYFGPGTRLTVT.